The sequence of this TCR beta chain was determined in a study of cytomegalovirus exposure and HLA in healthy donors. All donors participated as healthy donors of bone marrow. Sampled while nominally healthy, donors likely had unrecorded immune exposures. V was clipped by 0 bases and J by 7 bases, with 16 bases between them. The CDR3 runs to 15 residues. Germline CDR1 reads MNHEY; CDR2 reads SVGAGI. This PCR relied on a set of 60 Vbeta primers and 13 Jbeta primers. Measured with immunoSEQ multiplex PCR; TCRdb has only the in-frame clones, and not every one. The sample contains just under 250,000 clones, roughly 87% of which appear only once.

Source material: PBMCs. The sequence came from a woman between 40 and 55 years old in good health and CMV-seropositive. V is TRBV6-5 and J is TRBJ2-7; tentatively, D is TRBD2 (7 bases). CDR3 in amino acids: CASSYSRGGRWEQYF. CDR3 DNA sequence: TGTGCCAGCAGTTACTCGAGGGGGGGGCGCTGGGAGCAGTACTTC.